The source of this T cell receptor beta chain is a study of shared clonotypes between healthy human individuals. Overall study: The study used three CD4 naive, three CD4 memory, two CD8 naive and one CD8 memory plate per donor.

Samples underwent the assay at deep level. In the sorted-subset replicate PCRs, 150 to 200 ng DNA, 25,000 to 30,000 T cell genomes, was used. Here immunoSEQ multiplex PCR was the method, and the copy in TCRdb shows in-frame clones only, minus some. The table includes around 2.3 million clones, almost 96% detected once. Specimen: naive CD4+ T cells sorted from blood. Described subset: CD45RA+ positively selected. This TCR derives from a man aged 18 to 35 in good health.

The CDR3 DNA follows: TGTGCCAGCTCACCCCGACAGGGAATGAGCGGGAGTGAACAAGAGACCCAGTACTTC. This sequence encodes CASSPRQGMSGSEQETQYF. The chain is built from TRBV18 and TRBJ2-5; D possibly corresponds to TRBD2 (8 bases). CDR1 is KGHSH, CDR2 LQKENI, per germline. This CDR3 comprises 19 residues. With 3 bases removed from V and 2 bases from J, the gap between germline ends came to 25 bases.